This TCR beta chain appears in the sequencing data of a study of beta chain features in type 1 diabetes. A remark on this clone: Its matching antigen is unknown.

Each population that was sorted was more than 95% pure. J was trimmed by 2 bases and V by 2 bases; bases with no gene match: 4. CDR1 and CDR2 from the germline V gene are SGDLS and YYNGEE. The CDR3 runs 15 residues. Expressed TCRB transcripts were sequenced after all isolated RNA was converted to cDNA. Clones were sequenced by immunoSEQ multiplex PCR, and TCRdb holds only the in-frame ones, with some missing. Altogether approximately 330,000 clones are present, roughly 11% being singletons, with the ten largest covering 0.015%. Study-wide results and limits: The question of HLA type influencing TCRB rearrangement was one that remained unresolved here.

This chain links TRBV9 with TRBJ2-7, with TRBD1 matching over 10 bases. This sequence was found in a woman in her thirties in good health. Sequenced material: naive CD4+ T cells from blood. CDR3 residues: CASSVGQGYPYEQYF. CDR3 in DNA: TGTGCCAGCAGCGTGGGACAGGGGTACCCCTACGAGCAGTACTTC.